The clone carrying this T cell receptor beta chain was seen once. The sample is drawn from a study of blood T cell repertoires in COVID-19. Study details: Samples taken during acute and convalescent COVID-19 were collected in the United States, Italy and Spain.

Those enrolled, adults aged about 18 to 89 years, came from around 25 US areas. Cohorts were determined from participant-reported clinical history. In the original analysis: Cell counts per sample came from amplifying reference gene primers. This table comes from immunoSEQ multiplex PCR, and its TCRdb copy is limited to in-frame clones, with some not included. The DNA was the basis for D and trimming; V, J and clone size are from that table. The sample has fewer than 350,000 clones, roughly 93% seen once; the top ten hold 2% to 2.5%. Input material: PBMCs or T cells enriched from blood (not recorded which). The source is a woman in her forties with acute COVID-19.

CDR3 sequence reads: CASSLDRMETQYF. The DNA of the CDR3 is TGTGCCAGCAGCTTAGATAGAATGGAGACCCAGTACTTC. The rearrangement uses TRBV7-2 and TRBJ2-5; D unresolved. The germline V and J ends were trimmed by 1 base and 5 bases, with 8 bases remaining between them. Germline CDR1 reads SGHTA; CDR2 reads FQGNSA. This CDR3 contains 13 residues.